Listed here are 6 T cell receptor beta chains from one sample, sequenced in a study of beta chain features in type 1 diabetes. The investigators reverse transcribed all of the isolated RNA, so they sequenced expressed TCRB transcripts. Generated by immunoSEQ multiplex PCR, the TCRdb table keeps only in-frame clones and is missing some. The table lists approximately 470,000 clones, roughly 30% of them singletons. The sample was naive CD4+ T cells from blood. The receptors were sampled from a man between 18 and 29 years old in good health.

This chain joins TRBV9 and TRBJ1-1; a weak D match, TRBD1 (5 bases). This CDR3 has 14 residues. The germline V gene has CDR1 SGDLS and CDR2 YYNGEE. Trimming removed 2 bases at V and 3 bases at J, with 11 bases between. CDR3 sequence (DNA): TGTGCCAGCAGCGTGCAGCCGGGGGACACTGAAGCTTTCTTT. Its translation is CASSVQPGDTEAFF.

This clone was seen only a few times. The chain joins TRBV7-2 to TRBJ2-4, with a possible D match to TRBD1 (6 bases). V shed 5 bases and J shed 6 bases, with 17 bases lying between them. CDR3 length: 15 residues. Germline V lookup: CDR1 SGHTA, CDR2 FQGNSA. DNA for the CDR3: TGTGCCAGCAGCCTGTACAGGGCCTTGGGAAACATTCAGTACTTC. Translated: CASSLYRALGNIQYF.

The CDR3 sequence is CAWSSLTDTQYF. The CDR3 DNA is TGTGCCTGGAGTTCCCTCACAGATACGCAGTATTTT. The gene calls are TRBV30 and TRBJ2-3, with D uncertain. The CDR3 loop spans 12 amino acids. Between the trimmed V and J ends, which lost 2 bases and 2 bases, there was a span of 5 bases. The germline gives CDR1 GTSNPN, CDR2 SVGIG (reference sequence). The full variable domain, completed using reference TRBV30 and TRBJ2-3, is SQTIHQWPATLVQPVGSPLSLECTVEGTSNPNLYWYRQAAGRGLQLLFYSVGIGQISSEVPQNLSASRPQDRQFILSSKKLLLSDSGFYLCAWSSLTDTQYFGPGTRLTVL.

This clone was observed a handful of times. CDR3 sequence reads: CASSRVNEQFF. The CDR3 DNA sequence: TGTGCCAGCAGCAGGGTCAATGAGCAGTTCTTC. The V call is TRBV5-6, the J call TRBJ2-1; no reliable D call. The CDR3 covers 11 residues. CDR1 and CDR2 from the germline V gene are SGHDT and YYEEEE. Trimming removed 4 bases at V and 6 bases at J, with 5 bases between. The full variable domain, completed using reference TRBV5-6 and TRBJ2-1, is DAGVTQSPTHLIKTRGQQVTLRCSPKSGHDTVSWYQQALGQGPQFIFQYYEEEERQRGNFPDRFSGHQFPNYSSELNVNALLLGDSALYLCASSRVNEQFFGPGTRLTVL.

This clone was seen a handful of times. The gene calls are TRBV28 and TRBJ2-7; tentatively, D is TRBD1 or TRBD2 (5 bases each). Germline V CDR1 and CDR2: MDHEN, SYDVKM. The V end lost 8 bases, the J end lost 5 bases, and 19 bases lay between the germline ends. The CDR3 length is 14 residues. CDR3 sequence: CASQLANRGDEQYF. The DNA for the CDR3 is TGTGCCAGCCAGCTAGCAAATCGGGGCGACGAGCAGTACTTC.

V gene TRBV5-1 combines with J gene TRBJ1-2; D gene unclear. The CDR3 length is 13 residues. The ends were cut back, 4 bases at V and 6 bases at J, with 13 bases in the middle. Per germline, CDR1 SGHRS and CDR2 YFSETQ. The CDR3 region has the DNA TGCGCCAGCAGCCCCGAACCTGGAGATGGCTACACCTTC. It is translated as CASSPEPGDGYTF.